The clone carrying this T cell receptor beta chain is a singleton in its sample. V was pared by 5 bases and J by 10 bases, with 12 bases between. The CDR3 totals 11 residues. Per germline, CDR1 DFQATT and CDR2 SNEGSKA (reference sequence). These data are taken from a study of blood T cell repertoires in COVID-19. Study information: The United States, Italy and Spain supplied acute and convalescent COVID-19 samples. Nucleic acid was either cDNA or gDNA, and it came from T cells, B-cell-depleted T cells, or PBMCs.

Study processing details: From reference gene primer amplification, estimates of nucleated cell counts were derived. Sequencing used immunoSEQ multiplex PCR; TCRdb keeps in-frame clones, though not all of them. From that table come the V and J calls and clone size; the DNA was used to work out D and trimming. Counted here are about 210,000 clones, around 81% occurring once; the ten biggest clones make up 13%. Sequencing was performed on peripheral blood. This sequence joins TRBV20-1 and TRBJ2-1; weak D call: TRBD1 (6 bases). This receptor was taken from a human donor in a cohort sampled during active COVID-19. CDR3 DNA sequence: TGCAGTGCTCCCCCGGGACAAGAGCAGTTCTTC. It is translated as CSAPPGQEQFF.